This T cell receptor (beta chain) was retrieved from a study of type 1 and type 2 diabetes patients. PCR was run on genomic DNA. Amplification of the beta chain CDR3 used 30 forward and 13 reverse multiplex primers. TCRdb reprocessed the multiplex PCR reads via MiXCR and lists one record per CDR3 protein. The sample yields about 290,000 distinct CDR3 sequences, over 45% seen once. The germline V gene has CDR1 SNHLY and CDR2 FYNNEI. The J segment lost 6 bases and the V segment lost 10 bases, leaving 17 bases of the junction unmatched. There are 15 residues in the CDR3. V is TRBV2 and J is TRBJ2-7; TRBD2 matches 8 bases. The clonotype was recovered from a man aged 18 to 29 with type 2 diabetes. The sequencing sample was made of peripheral blood mononuclear cells (PBMCs). Here the CDR3 DNA reads TGTGCCACCGGGGGGGGGACCCTTCGTTCTGGCGAGCAGTACTTC. It codes for CATGGGTLRSGEQYF. Full variable domain (outside the CDR3, taken from reference TRBV2 and TRBJ2-7): EPEVTQTPSHQVTQMGQEVILRCVPISNHLYFYWYRQILGQKVEFLVSFYNNEISEKSEIFDDQFSVERPDGSNFTLKIRSTKLEDSAMYFCATGGGTLRSGEQYFGPGTRLTVT.